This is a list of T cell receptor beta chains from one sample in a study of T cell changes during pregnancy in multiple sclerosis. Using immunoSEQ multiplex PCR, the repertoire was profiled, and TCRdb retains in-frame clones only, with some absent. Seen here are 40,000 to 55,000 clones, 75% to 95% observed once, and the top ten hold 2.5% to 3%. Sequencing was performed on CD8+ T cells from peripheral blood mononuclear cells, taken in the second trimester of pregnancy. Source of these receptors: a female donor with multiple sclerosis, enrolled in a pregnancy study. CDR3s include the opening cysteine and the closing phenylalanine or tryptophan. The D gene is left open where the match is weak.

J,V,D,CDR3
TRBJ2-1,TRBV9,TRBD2,CASSPAGFHNEQFF
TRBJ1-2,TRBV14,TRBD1,CASSQVEGAYGYTF
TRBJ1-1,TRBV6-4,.,CASGTGPNTEAFF
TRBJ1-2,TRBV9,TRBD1,CASSVAWDSGYTF
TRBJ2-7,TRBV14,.,CASSQETSSEQYF
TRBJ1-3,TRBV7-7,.,CASSSGSGNTIYF
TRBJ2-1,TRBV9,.,CASSVGGGPYNEQFF
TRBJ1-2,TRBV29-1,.,CSVERGIYGYTF
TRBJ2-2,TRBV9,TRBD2,CASSARTSGVTGELFF
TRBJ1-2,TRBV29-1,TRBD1,CSVKTGGNYGYTF
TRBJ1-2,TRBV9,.,CASSVANSPNGYTF
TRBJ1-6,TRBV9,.,CASSVGPFSPLHF
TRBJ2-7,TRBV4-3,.,CASSKTVGYEQYF
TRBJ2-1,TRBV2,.,CASSAAVGRGPSYNEQFF
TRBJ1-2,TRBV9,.,CASSNPGVTTPYTF
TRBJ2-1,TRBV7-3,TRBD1,CASSPATGLDNEQFF
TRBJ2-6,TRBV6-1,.,CASSEASGANVLTF
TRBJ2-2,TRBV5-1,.,CASRGGGELFF
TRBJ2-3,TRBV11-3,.,CASSLEAGSSTDTQYF
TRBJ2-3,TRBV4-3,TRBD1,CASSLRDRTTDTQYF
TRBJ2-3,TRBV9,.,CASSPNTDTQYF
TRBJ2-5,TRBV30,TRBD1,CACSSLDRAQYF
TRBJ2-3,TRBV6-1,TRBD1,CASSDLPGQGTTDTQYF
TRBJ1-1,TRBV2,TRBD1,CATQGVGPTATEAFF
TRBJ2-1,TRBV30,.,CAWSVAEQFF
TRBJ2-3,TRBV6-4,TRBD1,CASSEGTGGAVDTQYF
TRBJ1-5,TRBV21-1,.,CASSNQETGTGGRLHQPQHF
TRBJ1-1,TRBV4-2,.,CASSQDPEAFF
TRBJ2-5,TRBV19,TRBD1,CASSINPGGQETQYF
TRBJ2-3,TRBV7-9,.,CASRHRVSSPDTQYF